This TCR beta chain was captured by sequencing in a study of beta chain features in type 1 diabetes. The overall study: What patients shared with healthy donors was a similar profile of age, gender and cell yields.

Worth noting for this clone: Its antigen is still unknown.

This CDR3 region has 13 residues. Per germline, CDR1 SGHAT and CDR2 FQNNGV. V was pared by 5 bases and J by 10 bases, with 7 bases of the junction left unmatched. Sequencing targeted expressed TCRB transcripts, as all isolated RNA had been reverse transcribed. Profiled with immunoSEQ multiplex PCR; TCRdb holds only in-frame clones, not every one. Among 280,000 or so clones listed, over 12% were seen once. Study-wide points: Among all four CD4+ subsets, Type 1 diabetes patients had TCRB CDR3s that were moderately but significantly shorter. A PCR bias possibly favoring shorter templates would apply equally to patients and controls.

The rearrangement links TRBV11-2 to TRBJ2-1; 8 nucleotides align to TRBD2. The sample comprised naive CD4+ T cells from blood. The clonotype comes from a man younger than 35 with type 1 diabetes. DNA of the CDR3: TGTGCCAGCAGCGAGAGGGTAGCGGGAGAGCAGTTCTTC. Its protein is CASSERVAGEQFF.